This T cell receptor beta chain was obtained from a study of blood T cell repertoires in COVID-19. Background on the study: T cells, B-cell-depleted T cells, or PBMCs provided the cDNA or gDNA that served as material.

Participants came from roughly 25 US areas, aged roughly 18 to 95 years. Self-reported history from a screening survey and questionnaire set each donor's cohort. TCRdb's copy holds only in-frame clones and misses some; the assay was immunoSEQ multiplex PCR. The data show hundreds of thousands of clones, 85% to 90% seen once. The CDR3 is made up of 15 amino acids. The V gene end was trimmed by 3 bases and the J gene end by 6 bases; junction bases not matched to a gene: 3. Germline V gives CDR1 SGHTA, CDR2 FQGNSA. The chain combines TRBV7-2 with TRBJ2-3; 13 positions match TRBD2. The clonotype comes from a man between 50 and 59 years old who had been exposed to COVID-19. Sequenced input: PBMCs or T cells enriched from blood (not recorded which). CDR3 loop: CASSFAGLAGDTQYF. CDR3 DNA: TGTGCCAGCAGCTTCGCGGGACTAGCGGGGGATACGCAGTATTTT. Based on the CDR3 plus reference TRBV7-2 and TRBJ2-3, the full variable domain is GAGVSQSPSNKVTEKGKDVELRCDPISGHTALYWYRQSLGQGLEFLIYFQGNSAPDKSGLPSDRFSAERTGGSVSTLTIQRTQQEDSAVYLCASSFAGLAGDTQYFGPGTRLTVL.